The entry that follows covers one T cell receptor beta chain sequence. This clone's antigen is unknown. No quality values exist for individual bases; no much larger clone is one base distant. The library was built by means of 5' RACE. Sequencing relied on an Illumina HiSeq 2500. A second roughly 7 to 11 cycle PCR used a sample-barcoded 5' primer and a J-beta primer mix. A template-switch 5' adaptor carrying 12 random nucleotides introduced a unique molecular identifier onto each TCR beta cDNA molecule. Each sample yielded at least 2.5 million CDR3-containing paired-end reads. First-strand cDNA synthesis was performed from all RNA using the Mint cDNA synthesis kit, with priming by a TRBC-specific oligonucleotide. Following uracil-DNA glycosylase treatment, all cDNA underwent a first 18-cycle PCR with the universal primers M1SS and BC2_uni_R. Under the source paper's analysis protocol: For normalization, 1 million high-quality reads, each with a distinct molecular identifier, were randomly selected from each sample. Reads with shared molecular identifiers were discarded instead of being binned into consensus sequences. MiTCR, set to a Q25 quality threshold and the strictest error-elimination algorithm, was used for CDR3 identification, clonotype clustering and error correction. A nonparametric unseen species model with Euler transformation was used to estimate lower-bound total TCR beta diversity. TCRdb applied fastp at Q25 and MiXCR to the public reads, then kept only in-frame beta chains. CDR3 protein sequences are deduplicated, and each keeps its most common genes and DNA. Here the V and J calls rest on TCRdb's processing, not on the authors' analysis. For this sample there are 1.5 million to 2 million distinct CDR3 sequences; just under 50% appear just once. In total, the top ten clones hold less than 2.5% of the sample.

The data are from a study of blood T cells in healthy people across ages (dated by TCRdb to between 2015 and 2017). Background for the entire study: In model experiments, roughly one uniquely barcoded TCR beta cDNA molecule per two T cells was captured by template switching. Using deep sequencing normalized with unique cDNA molecular identifiers, the study measured how TCR beta repertoire diversity changes with age. Four age groups were formed from the donors: young (average approximately 17 years), middle-aged (approximately 39), aged (62) and long-lived (more than 75). Donors of different ages were randomly distributed across sequencing lanes to avoid experimental bias. Using the same blood draw, the study looked at two additional independent replicas of 1 million unique cDNA reads for two donors, one aged 18 to 30 and the other aged 80 or older. The paper as a whole reports these results and caveats: Estimates of total diversity based on one million sequenced T cells were considered lower bounds and underestimates. Because donor CMV infection status was unknown, age-related changes in expanded clonotypes were potentially confounded. Compared with the aged group, the long-lived group had more naive CD4+ T cells, fewer expanded clones and increased TCR diversity, a pattern suggesting age selection. Conclusive comparison of naive and antigen-experienced compartments was prevented by the profiling of bulk unsorted PBMCs. Observed TCR beta diversity per million T cells fell roughly linearly with age, and a significant reduction was already apparent by age about 36. There was a strong correlation between observed TCR beta diversity and the percentage of naive T cells measured by flow cytometry.

Systemically healthy Caucasian individuals from Russia, 35 to 50 in total and aged about 6 to 95 years, were included as donors. Each donor gave around 9.9 milliliters of peripheral blood, collected into EDTA-treated Vacutainer tubes. Ficoll-Paque density-gradient centrifugation was used to isolate PBMCs, with at least 6.5 million per sample. Total RNA, at least 6 micrograms per sample, was extracted from PBMCs with Trizol reagent. The percentages of naive CD45RAhigh/CD27high T cells were determined by flow cytometry on a PBMC aliquot from every donor. Including cysteine and phenylalanine, the CDR3 has 13 amino acids. Here the CDR3 DNA is all that survives: 39 bases in frame from base 1. The germline V gene supplies CDR1 LGHNA and CDR2 YSLEER. V is pared back by 3 bases and J by 8 bases, with 11 bases lying between the germline termini.

The chain is encoded by TRBV4-3 joined to TRBJ2-1; the D gene remains uncertain. Sequencing input: blood. The sequence came from a woman aged 40 to 50 in good health. The base sequence is TGCGCCAGCAGCCAGCACACCCGGGATGAGCAGTTCTTC. Translated, it reads CASSQHTRDEQFF.